These T cell receptor beta chains were read from a single sample in a study of T-cell reconstitution after alpha-beta-depleted transplantation in children. TCRdb fed the PCR reads into MiXCR, producing one record per CDR3 protein. The sample has around 490,000 distinct CDR3 sequences; 10% to 12% are singletons. Specimen: PBMCs, mostly from graft donor cells, collected 180 days after TCRalphabeta/CD19-depleted stem cell transplant. These receptors originate from a female patient aged 2-10 years who had a stem cell transplant for aplastic anemia, so the T cells may come from the graft donor. CDR3s include the opening cysteine and the closing phenylalanine or tryptophan. D genes are given only for firm matches. Clone sizes are given selectively: once, few, many, or a class where the clone is expanded.

>TRBV12-3/TRBV12-4|TRBJ1-4|NA|few
TGTGCCAGCAGAGCAGGACCTCCCCCAACTAATGAAAAACTGTTTTTT
CASRAGPPPTNEKLFF
>TRBV11-1|TRBJ2-1|TRBD2|NA
TGTGCCAGCAGCTTAAGAACTAGCGGGAGGTCAGCCTACAATGAGCAGTTCTTC
CASSLRTSGRSAYNEQFF
>TRBV18|TRBJ2-1|NA|NA
TGTGCCAGCTCACCCTGGTCCCCTGGGACTTCCAAAAGCTACAATGAGCAGTTCTTC
CASSPWSPGTSKSYNEQFF
>TRBV25-1|TRBJ2-1|NA|NA
TGTGCCAGCAGCCGGGAGTATCGTAATGAGCAGTTCTTC
CASSREYRNEQFF
>TRBV15|TRBJ2-4|TRBD1|many
TGTGCCACCAGCAGACATAGACAGGGTTTAGCCAAAAACATTCAGTACTTC
CATSRHRQGLAKNIQYF
>TRBV6-1|TRBJ1-5|TRBD1|NA
TGTGCCAGCAGTGGGGACAGGGTTCCATCAAATCCCCAGCATTTT
CASSGDRVPSNPQHF
>TRBV5-1|TRBJ2-1|TRBD1|few
TGCGCCAGCAGCTCTGGACAGGGGACTAACAATGAGCAGTTCTTC
CASSSGQGTNNEQFF
>TRBV9|TRBJ2-1|TRBD2|NA
TGTGCCAGCAGCTCCCGACTAGCGGGAGTCGGTGAGCAGTTCTTC
CASSSRLAGVGEQFF
>TRBV20-1|TRBJ1-1|NA|few
TGCAGTGCTCCTCAGGGGAGGATCGACACTGAAGCTTTCTTT
CSAPQGRIDTEAFF
>TRBV10-3|TRBJ1-1|NA|NA
TGTGCCATCAGTGAGACAACGGGTGGCACTGAAGCTTTCTTT
CAISETTGGTEAFF
>TRBV12-3/TRBV12-4|TRBJ1-1|NA|few
TGTGCCAGCAGTTTAGAAAGTAGGGCTGAAGCTTTCTTT
CASSLESRAEAFF
>TRBV4-3|TRBJ2-5|NA|NA
TGCGCCAGCAGCCAAGAACGGTATGGGGGGCTGGAGACCCAGTACTTC
CASSQERYGGLETQYF
>TRBV4-3|TRBJ2-1|TRBD2|many
TGCGCCAGCAGCCAGGGGAGACTAGCCCAGTTCTTC
CASSQGRLAQFF
>TRBV5-8|TRBJ2-1|TRBD1|many
TGTGCCAGCAGCTTACCGGGACAGGGGTACAATGAGCAGTTCTTC
CASSLPGQGYNEQFF
>TRBV28|TRBJ2-1|TRBD1|few
TGTGCCAGCAGTTCTAGACAGGGCTACCACAATGAGCAGTTCTTC
CASSSRQGYHNEQFF
>TRBV20-1|TRBJ2-4|NA|few
TGCAGTGCCCTCATTGGGGGTAAACTAGCCAAAAACATTCAGTACTTC
CSALIGGKLAKNIQYF
>TRBV6-1|TRBJ2-1|TRBD1|few
TGTGCCAGCAGTCTTTTCGGGACAGGGAGGTTGAATGAGCAGTTCTTC
CASSLFGTGRLNEQFF